What follows describes a single T cell receptor beta chain. Germline-derived CDR1 and CDR2 are LNHDA and SQIVND (reference sequence). The CDR3 loop spans 17 amino acids. V was clipped by 4 bases and J by 0 bases; unmatched bases: 6. This entry comes from a study of cytomegalovirus exposure and HLA in healthy donors. PCR primers comprised 60 Vbeta and 13 Jbeta primers. Only in-frame clones appear in the TCRdb table, and some are missing; sequencing was by immunoSEQ multiplex PCR. The sample records approximately 110,000 clones, 79% being singletons. The V call is TRBV19, the J call TRBJ2-2; TRBD1 agrees at 9 bases. The sample comprised PBMCs. This TCR came from a woman between 35 and 50 years old in good health and CMV-seronegative. CDR3 in amino acids: CASSTRGQGANTGELFF. The CDR3 DNA follows: TGTGCCAGTAGTACCCGGGGACAGGGCGCGAACACCGGGGAGCTGTTTTTT.